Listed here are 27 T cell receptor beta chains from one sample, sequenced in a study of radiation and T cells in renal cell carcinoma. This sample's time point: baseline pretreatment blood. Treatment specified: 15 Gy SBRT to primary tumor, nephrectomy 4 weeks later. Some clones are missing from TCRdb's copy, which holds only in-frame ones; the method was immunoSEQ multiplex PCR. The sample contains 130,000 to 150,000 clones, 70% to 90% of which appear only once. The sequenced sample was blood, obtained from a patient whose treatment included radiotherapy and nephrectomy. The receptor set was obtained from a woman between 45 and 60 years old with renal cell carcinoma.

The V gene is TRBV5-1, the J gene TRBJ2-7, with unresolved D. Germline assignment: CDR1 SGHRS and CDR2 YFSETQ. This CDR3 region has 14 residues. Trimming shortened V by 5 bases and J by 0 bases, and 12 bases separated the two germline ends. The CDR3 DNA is TGCGCCAGCAGTCCCGGCGTGAGCTCCTACGAGCAGTACTTC. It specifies CASSPGVSSYEQYF.

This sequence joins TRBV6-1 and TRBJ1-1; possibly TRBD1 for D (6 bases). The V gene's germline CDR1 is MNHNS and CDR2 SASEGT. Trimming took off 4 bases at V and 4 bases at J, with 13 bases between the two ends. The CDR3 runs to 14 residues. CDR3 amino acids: CASSVTGTTTEAFF. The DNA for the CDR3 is TGTGCCAGCAGTGTTACAGGGACCACCACTGAAGCTTTCTTT.

CDR3: CAISGFGQGALDTQYF. Written as DNA, the CDR3 is TGTGCCATCAGTGGCTTCGGACAGGGGGCGTTAGATACGCAGTATTTT. This chain joins TRBV10-3 and TRBJ2-3; 11 bases align to TRBD1. This CDR3 contains 16 residues. J lost 5 bases, V lost 4 bases, and 8 bases had no gene match. The V gene's germline CDR1 is ENHRY and CDR2 SYGVKD.

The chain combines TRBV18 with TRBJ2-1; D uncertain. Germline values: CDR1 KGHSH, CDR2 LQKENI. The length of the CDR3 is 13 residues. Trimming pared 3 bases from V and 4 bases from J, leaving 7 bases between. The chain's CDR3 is CASSPSTYNEQFF. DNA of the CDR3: TGTGCCAGCTCACCTAGCACATACAATGAGCAGTTCTTC.

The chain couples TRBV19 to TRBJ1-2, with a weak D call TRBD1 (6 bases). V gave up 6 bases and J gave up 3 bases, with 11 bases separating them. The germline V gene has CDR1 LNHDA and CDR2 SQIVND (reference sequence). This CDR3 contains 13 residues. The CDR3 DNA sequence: TGTGCCAGTAGCTCTACAGGGTACTATGGCTACACCTTC. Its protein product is CASSSTGYYGYTF.

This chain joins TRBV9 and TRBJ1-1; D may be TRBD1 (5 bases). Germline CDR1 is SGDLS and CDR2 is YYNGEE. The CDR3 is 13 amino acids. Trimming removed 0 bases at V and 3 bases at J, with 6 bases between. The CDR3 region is CASSVAGDTEAFF. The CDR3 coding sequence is TGTGCCAGCAGCGTAGCGGGGGACACTGAAGCTTTCTTT.

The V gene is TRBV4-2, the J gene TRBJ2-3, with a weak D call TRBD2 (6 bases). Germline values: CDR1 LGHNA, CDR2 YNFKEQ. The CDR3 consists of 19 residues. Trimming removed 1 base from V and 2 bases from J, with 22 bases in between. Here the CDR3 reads CASSQGSLGIAVLTDTQYF. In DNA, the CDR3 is TGTGCCAGCAGCCAAGGCTCCCTCGGTATAGCGGTGCTCACAGATACGCAGTATTTT.

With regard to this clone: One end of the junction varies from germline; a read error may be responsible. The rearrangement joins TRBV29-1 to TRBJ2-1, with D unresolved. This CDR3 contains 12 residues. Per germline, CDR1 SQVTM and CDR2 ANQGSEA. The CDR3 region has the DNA TGCAGCGCTGAAGCAGTTTACAATGAGCAGTTCTTC. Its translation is CSAEAVYNEQFF.

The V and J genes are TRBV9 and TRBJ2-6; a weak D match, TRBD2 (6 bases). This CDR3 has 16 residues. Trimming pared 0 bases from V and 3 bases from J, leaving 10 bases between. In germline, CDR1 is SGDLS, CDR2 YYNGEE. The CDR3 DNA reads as TGTGCCAGCAGCGTAGCGGCGGGGCGTGGGGCCAACGTCCTGACTTTC. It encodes CASSVAAGRGANVLTF.

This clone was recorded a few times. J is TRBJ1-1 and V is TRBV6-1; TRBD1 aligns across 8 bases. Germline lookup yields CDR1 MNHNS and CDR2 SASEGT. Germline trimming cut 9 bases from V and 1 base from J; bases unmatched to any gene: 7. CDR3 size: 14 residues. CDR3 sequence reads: CASTLGQGNTEAFF. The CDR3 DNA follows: TGTGCCAGTACCCTCGGACAGGGGAACACTGAAGCTTTCTTT.

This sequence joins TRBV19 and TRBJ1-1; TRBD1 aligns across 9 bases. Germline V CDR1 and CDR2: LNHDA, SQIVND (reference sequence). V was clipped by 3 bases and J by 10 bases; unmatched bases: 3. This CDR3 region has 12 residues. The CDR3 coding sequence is TGTGCCAGTAGTATGGGACAGGGAGCAGCTTTCTTT. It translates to CASSMGQGAAFF.

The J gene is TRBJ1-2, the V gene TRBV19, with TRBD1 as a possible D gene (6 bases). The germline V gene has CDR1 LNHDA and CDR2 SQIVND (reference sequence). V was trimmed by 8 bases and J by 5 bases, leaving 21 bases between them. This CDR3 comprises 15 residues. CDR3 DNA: TGTGCCAGTTCCAAGGACAGCCCTCCCAGATATGGCTACACCTTC. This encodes CASSKDSPPRYGYTF.

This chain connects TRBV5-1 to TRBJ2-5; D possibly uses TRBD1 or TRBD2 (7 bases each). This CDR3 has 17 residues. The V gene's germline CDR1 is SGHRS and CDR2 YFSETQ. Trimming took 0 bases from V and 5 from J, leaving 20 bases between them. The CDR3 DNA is TGCGCCAGCAGCTTGGAGGGGAGGGGGCCAGTTACGGAGACCCAGTACTTC. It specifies CASSLEGRGPVTETQYF.

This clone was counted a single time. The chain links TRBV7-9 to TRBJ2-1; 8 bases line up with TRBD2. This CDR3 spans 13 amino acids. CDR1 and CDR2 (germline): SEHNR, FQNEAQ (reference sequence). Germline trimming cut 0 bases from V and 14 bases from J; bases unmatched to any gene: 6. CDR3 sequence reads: CASSLASLAEEFF. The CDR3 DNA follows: TGTGCCAGCAGCTTAGCGTCACTAGCGGAGGAGTTCTTC.

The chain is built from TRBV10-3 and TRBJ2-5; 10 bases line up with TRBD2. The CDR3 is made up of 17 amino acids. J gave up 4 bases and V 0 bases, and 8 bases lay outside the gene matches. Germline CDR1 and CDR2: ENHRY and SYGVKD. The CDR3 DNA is TGTGCCATCAGTGAGTCCAGCGGGGGGGCCTCGGGAGAGACCCAGTACTTC. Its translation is CAISESSGGASGETQYF.

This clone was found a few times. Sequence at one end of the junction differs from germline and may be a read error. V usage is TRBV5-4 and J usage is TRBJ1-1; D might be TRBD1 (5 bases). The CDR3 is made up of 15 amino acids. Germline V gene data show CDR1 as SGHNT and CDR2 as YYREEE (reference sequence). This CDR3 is CASSQEWGGLMEAFF. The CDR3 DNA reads TGCGCCAGCAGCCAAGAATGGGGGGGTTTAATGGAAGCTTTCTTT.

CDR3 in amino acids: CASSPPTAVGDTQYF. CDR3 nucleotides: TGTGCCAGCTCACCACCGACAGCCGTGGGGGATACGCAGTATTTT. This chain uses TRBV18 with TRBJ2-3; perhaps TRBD1 as D (5 bases). The CDR3 loop spans 15 amino acids. Germline CDR1 is KGHSH and CDR2 is LQKENI. Trimming cost V 0 bases and J 6 bases, with 13 bases left between them.

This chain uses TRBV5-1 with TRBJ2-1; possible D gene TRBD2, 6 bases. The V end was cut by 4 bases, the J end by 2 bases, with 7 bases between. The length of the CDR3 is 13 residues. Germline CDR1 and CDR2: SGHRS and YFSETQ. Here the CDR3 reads CASSPGAYNEQFF. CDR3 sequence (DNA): TGCGCCAGCAGCCCGGGGGCCTACAATGAGCAGTTCTTC.

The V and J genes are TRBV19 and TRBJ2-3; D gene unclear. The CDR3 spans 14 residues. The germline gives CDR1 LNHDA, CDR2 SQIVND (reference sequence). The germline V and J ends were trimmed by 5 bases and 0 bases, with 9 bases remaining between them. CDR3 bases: TGTGCCAGTAGTTTACAGACAAGCACAGATACGCAGTATTTT. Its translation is CASSLQTSTDTQYF.

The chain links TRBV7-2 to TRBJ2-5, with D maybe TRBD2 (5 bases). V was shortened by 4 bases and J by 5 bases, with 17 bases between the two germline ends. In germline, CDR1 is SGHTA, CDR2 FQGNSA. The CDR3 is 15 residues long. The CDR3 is CASSSPPGDGETQYF. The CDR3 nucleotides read TGTGCCAGCAGCTCGCCCCCCGGGGATGGGGAGACCCAGTACTTC.

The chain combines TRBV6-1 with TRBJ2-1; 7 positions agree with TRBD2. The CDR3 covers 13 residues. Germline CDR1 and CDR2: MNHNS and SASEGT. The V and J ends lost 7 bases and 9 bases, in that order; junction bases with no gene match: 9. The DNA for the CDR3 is TGTGCCAGCAAGGAGGGAGGGGCCGGTGAGCAGTTCTTC. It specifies CASKEGGAGEQFF.

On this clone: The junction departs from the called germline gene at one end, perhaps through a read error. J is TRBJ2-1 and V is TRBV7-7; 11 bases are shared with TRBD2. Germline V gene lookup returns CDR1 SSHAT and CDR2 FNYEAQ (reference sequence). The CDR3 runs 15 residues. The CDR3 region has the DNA TGTGCTAGCAGCTTATTAGCGGGGGGGTACAATGAGCAGTTCTTC. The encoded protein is CASSLLAGGYNEQFF.

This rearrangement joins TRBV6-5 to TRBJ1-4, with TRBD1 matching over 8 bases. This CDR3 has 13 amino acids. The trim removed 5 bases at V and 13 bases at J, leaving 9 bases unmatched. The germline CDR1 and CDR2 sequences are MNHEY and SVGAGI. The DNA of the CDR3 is TGTGCCAGCAGTGGTAGGACAGGGCTGGTACTGTTTTTT. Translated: CASSGRTGLVLFF.

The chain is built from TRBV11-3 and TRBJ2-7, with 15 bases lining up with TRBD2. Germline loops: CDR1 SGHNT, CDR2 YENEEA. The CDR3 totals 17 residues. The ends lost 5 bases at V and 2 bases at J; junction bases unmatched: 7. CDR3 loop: CASSPGLAGGITYEQYF. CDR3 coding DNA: TGTGCCAGCAGCCCGGGACTAGCGGGGGGAATAACCTACGAGCAGTACTTC.

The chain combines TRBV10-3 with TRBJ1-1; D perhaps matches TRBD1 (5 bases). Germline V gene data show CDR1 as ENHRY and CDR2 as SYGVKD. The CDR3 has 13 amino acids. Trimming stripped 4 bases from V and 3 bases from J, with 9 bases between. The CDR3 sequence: CAISGREDTEAFF. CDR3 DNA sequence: TGTGCCATCAGTGGCAGGGAGGACACTGAAGCTTTCTTT.

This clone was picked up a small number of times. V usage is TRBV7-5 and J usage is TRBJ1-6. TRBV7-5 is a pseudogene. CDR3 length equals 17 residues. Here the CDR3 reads CARSLAARLGNNSPLHF. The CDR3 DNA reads TGTGCCAGAAGCTTAGCGGCCCGCTTGGGAAATAATTCACCCCTCCACTTT.

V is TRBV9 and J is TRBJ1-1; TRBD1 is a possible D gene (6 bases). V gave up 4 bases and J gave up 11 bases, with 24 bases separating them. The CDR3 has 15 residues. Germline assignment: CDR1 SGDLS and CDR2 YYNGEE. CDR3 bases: TGTGCCAGCAGCAACACACAGGGTAGAGAATTAAAGGCTTTCTTT. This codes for CASSNTQGRELKAFF.